These 16 T cell receptor beta chains originate from one sample sequenced in a study of cytomegalovirus exposure and HLA in healthy donors listed by TCRdb under 2017. The library was generated by the immunoSEQ multiplex PCR assay. A mixture of 60 forward primers for TCR Vbeta segments and 13 reverse primers for TCR Jbeta segments was used in the multiplex PCR. TCRdb took over this immuneACCESS table, retaining in-frame rearrangements with V and J assigned. Such tables are incomplete; in checked studies, under half of the missing clones stem from an unresolved V gene, and the remainder is unexplained. This sample comprises more than 85,000 clones, around 74% of them detected only once. The ten top clones hold around 9.1% of the sample. Sequences were obtained from PBMCs. These receptor sequences come from a young man in good health and CMV-seropositive.

This clone was counted only a few times. This chain links TRBV7-9 with TRBJ1-2; TRBD1 matches at 8 bases. After removal of 0 bases from V and 8 bases from J, the junction contained 8 bases not matched to a gene. The CDR3 contains 15 residues. In germline, CDR1 is SEHNR, CDR2 FQNEAQ (reference sequence). In DNA form, the CDR3 reads TGTGCCAGCAGCTTAGCCGGGGCAGGGGGCGAAGGCTACACCTTC. Amino acids: CASSLAGAGGEGYTF.

V and J are TRBV27 and TRBJ2-2; D is unclear. CDR1 and CDR2 from the germline V gene are MNHEY and SMNVEV (reference sequence). V lost 6 bases and J 8 bases, leaving 7 bases between the germline ends. The CDR3 extends over 11 amino acids. The CDR3 region is CASRIEGELFF. The CDR3 DNA reads TGTGCCAGCAGAATAGAAGGGGAGCTGTTTTTT.

CDR3 DNA sequence: TGTGCCAGCAGTCAACAGGGGGCCGGGAGGGATACGCAGTATTTT. This codes for CASSQQGAGRDTQYF. V gene TRBV7-6 combines with J gene TRBJ2-3, with 9 bases that match TRBD1. The CDR3 length is 15 residues. CDR1 SGHVS and CDR2 FNYEAQ come from the germline V gene. V dropped 6 bases and J dropped 6; count of bases not matched to a gene: 10.

The chain is built from TRBV27 and TRBJ2-7, with 13 nucleotides matching TRBD2. Germline CDR1 is MNHEY and CDR2 is SMNVEV (reference sequence). The CDR3 length is 16 residues. With 6 bases clipped from V and 3 bases from J, the junction kept 8 bases outside the gene matches. The CDR3 loop reads CASSRHGTSGDYEQYF. As DNA, the CDR3 is TGTGCCAGCAGCCGCCATGGGACTAGCGGGGACTACGAGCAGTACTTC.

The J gene is TRBJ2-2, the V gene TRBV7-8; TRBD2 agrees at 7 bases. The CDR3 covers 13 residues. CDR1 is SGHVS, CDR2 FQNEAQ, per germline. CDR3 DNA sequence: TGTGGATTAGGGAGGGATGACACCGGGGAGCTGTTTTTT. Translated: CGLGRDDTGELFF.

The V call is TRBV28, the J call TRBJ2-3; D not resolved. The CDR3 has 15 residues. From germline, CDR1 is MDHEN and CDR2 SYDVKM. Trimming took off 2 bases at V and 6 bases at J, with 15 bases between the two ends. The CDR3 protein is CASSLSGSWADTQYF. The CDR3 region has the DNA TGTGCCAGCAGTTTAAGTGGCTCCTGGGCGGATACGCAGTATTTT. The variable domain in full, completed from reference TRBV28 and TRBJ2-3, reads DVKVTQSSRYLVKRTGEKVFLECVQDMDHENMFWYRQDPGLGLRLIYFSYDVKMKEKGDIPEGYSVSREKKERFSLILESASTNQTSMYLCASSLSGSWADTQYFGPGTRLTVL.

This clone was picked up one time. The gene calls are TRBV13 and TRBJ2-7, with TRBD2 matching over 8 bases. Unmatched junction bases numbered 11, after V lost 5 bases and J lost 2 bases. The CDR3 runs 16 residues. Germline loops: CDR1 PRHDT, CDR2 FYEKMQ (reference sequence). The CDR3 region is CASSSSGGVLTYEQYF. The CDR3 region has the DNA TGTGCCAGCAGCAGCTCGGGGGGGGTTCTCACCTACGAGCAGTACTTC.

This chain uses TRBV18 with TRBJ2-5; 10 nucleotides line up with TRBD1. The DNA end lines up better with TRBJ2-7; the J call may be wrong. The CDR3 has 15 residues. Germline CDR1 reads KGHSH; CDR2 reads LQKENI. The CDR3 DNA is TGTGCCAGCTCCCCCCGACAGGGGGCAGCCTACGAGCAGTACTTC. Translation gives CASSPRQGAAYEQYF.

This clone was picked up a small number of times. V and J are TRBV5-1 and TRBJ2-2, with TRBD2 matching 11 bases. Germline trimming cut 4 bases from V and 1 base from J; bases unmatched to any gene: 3. This CDR3 comprises 16 residues. Germline CDR1 is SGHRS and CDR2 is YFSETQ. CDR3 loop: CASSKGLAVNTGELFF. For the CDR3, the DNA is TGCGCCAGCAGCAAGGGACTAGCGGTGAACACCGGGGAGCTGTTTTTT.

This clone has a single count. V gene TRBV5-5 combines with J gene TRBJ2-1; 7 bases line up with TRBD1. Germline assignment: CDR1 SGHKS and CDR2 YYEKEE (reference sequence). The V gene end was trimmed by 4 bases and the J gene end by 0 bases; junction bases not matched to a gene: 4. This CDR3 is 15 amino acids long. For the CDR3, the DNA is TGTGCCAGCAGCCTCTCAGGGGGCTCCTACAATGAGCAGTTCTTC. It codes for CASSLSGGSYNEQFF. Looking up the rest from reference TRBV5-5 and TRBJ2-1 gives the full variable domain: DAGVTQSPTHLIKTRGQQVTLRCSPISGHKSVSWYQQVLGQGPQFIFQYYEKEERGRGNFPDRFSARQFPNYSSELNVNALLLGDSALYLCASSLSGGSYNEQFFGPGTRLTVL.

This chain connects TRBV2 to TRBJ2-5; D call uncertain. Trimming left V 6 bases short and J 0 bases short, with 17 bases between. This CDR3 contains 16 residues. CDR1 and CDR2 from the germline V gene are SNHLY and FYNNEI. The CDR3, as DNA: TGTGCCAGCAGGCTGATGGCGAGGAGCCACCAAGAGACCCAGTACTTC. Its protein product is CASRLMARSHQETQYF.

This clone was observed a handful of times. This chain links TRBV5-8 with TRBJ1-6; D uncertain. Trimming cost V 3 bases and J 9 bases, with 7 bases left between them. From germline, CDR1 is SGHTS and CDR2 YDEGEE. The CDR3 is 12 residues long. CDR3 in DNA: TGTGCCAGCAGCTACCCGGGTTCACCCCTCCACTTT. Its translation: CASSYPGSPLHF.

This sequence joins TRBV4-3 and TRBJ1-5; tentative D call: TRBD1 (5 bases). This CDR3 is 16 amino acids long. The germline V and J ends were trimmed by 1 base and 4 bases, with 14 bases remaining between them. CDR1 is LGHNA, CDR2 YSLEER, per germline. CDR3 region: CASSQGGGNPNQPQHF. The CDR3 DNA follows: TGCGCCAGCAGCCAAGGCGGGGGAAATCCAAATCAGCCCCAGCATTTT.

This clone has only one observation. The chain uses TRBV14 and TRBJ2-5, with 7 bases fitting TRBD1. Germline lookup yields CDR1 SGHDN and CDR2 FVKESK. Unmatched junction bases numbered 10, after V lost 4 bases and J lost 5 bases. The CDR3 extends over 15 amino acids. The chain's CDR3 is CASSPQQGFGETQYF. CDR3 bases: TGTGCCAGCAGCCCCCAACAGGGGTTTGGGGAGACCCAGTACTTC.

The V call is TRBV28, the J call TRBJ1-3, with D possibly being TRBD1 (5 bases). Germline V gene sequence: CDR1 MDHEN, CDR2 SYDVKM. V was clipped by 6 bases and J by 0 bases, with 12 bases between them. This CDR3 spans 15 amino acids. The CDR3 loop reads CASSSRQNSGNTIYF. DNA of the CDR3: TGTGCCAGCAGCTCTCGACAGAACTCTGGAAACACCATATATTTT. The whole variable domain, remainder taken from reference TRBV28 and TRBJ1-3, is DVKVTQSSRYLVKRTGEKVFLECVQDMDHENMFWYRQDPGLGLRLIYFSYDVKMKEKGDIPEGYSVSREKKERFSLILESASTNQTSMYLCASSSRQNSGNTIYFGEGSWLTVV.

The V call is TRBV5-6, the J call TRBJ2-5; 11 nucleotides match TRBD1. The CDR3 covers 13 residues. Germline assignment: CDR1 SGHDT and CDR2 YYEEEE. Losses at the gene ends were 3 bases for V and 7 bases for J; bases not matched to a gene: 2. CDR3 sequence (DNA): TGTGCCAGCAGCTACGGGACAGGGGGGACCCAGTACTTC. Translation gives CASSYGTGGTQYF.